This T cell receptor (beta chain) stems from a study of blood T cell repertoires in COVID-19. Looking at the study overall: T cells, B-cell-depleted T cells, or PBMCs provided the cDNA or gDNA that served as material.

Authors' analysis steps: Estimated nucleated cell counts came from reference gene primer amplification. Libraries were prepared by immunoSEQ multiplex PCR; TCRdb keeps only in-frame clonotypes and omits some of them. From that table come the V and J calls and clone size; the DNA was used to work out D and trimming. The data show over 70,000 clones, 70% to 90% seen once. The CDR3 is 15 amino acids. The germline V gene has CDR1 MDHEN and CDR2 SYDVKM. The J segment lost 2 bases and the V segment lost 6 bases, leaving 5 bases of the junction unmatched. The chain carries TRBV28 and TRBJ2-5; the match to TRBD2 covers 11 bases. The sequence came from a man aged 55-75 years with COVID-19, enrolled during active disease. The sequencing sample was made of peripheral blood. The CDR3 DNA sequence: TGTGCCAGCAGGCCCCGACTAGCGGGGCAAGAGACCCAGTACTTC. Encoded protein: CASRPRLAGQETQYF.